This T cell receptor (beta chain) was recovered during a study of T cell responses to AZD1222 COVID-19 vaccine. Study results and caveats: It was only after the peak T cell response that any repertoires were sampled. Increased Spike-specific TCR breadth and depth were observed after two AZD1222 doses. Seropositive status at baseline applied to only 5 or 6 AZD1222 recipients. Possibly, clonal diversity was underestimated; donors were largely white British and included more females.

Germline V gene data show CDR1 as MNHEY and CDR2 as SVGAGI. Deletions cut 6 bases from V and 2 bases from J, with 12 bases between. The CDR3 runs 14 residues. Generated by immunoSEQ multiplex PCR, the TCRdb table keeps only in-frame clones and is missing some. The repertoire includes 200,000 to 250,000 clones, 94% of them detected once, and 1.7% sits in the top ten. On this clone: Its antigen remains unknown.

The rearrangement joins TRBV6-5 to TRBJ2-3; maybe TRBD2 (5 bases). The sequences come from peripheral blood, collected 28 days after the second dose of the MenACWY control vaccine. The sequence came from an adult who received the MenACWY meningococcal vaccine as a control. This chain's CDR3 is CASRRAVLTDTQYF. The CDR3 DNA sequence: TGTGCCAGCAGAAGAGCGGTTCTCACAGATACGCAGTATTTT.